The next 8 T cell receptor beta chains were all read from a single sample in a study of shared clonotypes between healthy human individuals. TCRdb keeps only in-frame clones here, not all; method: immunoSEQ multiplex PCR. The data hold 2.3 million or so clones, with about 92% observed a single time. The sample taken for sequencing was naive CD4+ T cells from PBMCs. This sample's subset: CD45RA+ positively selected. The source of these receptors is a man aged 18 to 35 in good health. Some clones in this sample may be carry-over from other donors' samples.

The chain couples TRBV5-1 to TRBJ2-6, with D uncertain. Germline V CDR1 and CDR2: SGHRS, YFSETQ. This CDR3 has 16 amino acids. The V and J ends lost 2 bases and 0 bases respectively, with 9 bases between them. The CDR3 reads CASSLGGNSGANVLTF. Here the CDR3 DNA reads TGCGCCAGCAGCTTAGGTGGAAACTCTGGGGCCAACGTCCTGACTTTC.

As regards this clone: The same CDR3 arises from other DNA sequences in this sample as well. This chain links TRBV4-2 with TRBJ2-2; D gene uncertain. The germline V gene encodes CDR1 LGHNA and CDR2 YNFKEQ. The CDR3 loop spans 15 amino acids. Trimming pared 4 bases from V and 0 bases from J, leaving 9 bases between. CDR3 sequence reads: CASSRGQANTGELFF. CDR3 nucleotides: TGTGCCAGCAGCCGTGGGCAAGCGAACACCGGGGAGCTGTTTTTT.

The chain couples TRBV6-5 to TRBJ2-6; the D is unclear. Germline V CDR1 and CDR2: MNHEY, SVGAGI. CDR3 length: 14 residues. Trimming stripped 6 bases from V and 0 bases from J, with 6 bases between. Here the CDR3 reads CASRENSGANVLTF. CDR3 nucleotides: TGTGCCAGCAGGGAGAACTCTGGGGCCAACGTCCTGACTTTC.

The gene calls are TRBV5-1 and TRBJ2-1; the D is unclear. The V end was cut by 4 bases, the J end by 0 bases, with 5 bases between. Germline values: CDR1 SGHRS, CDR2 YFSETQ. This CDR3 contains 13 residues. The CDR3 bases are TGCGCCAGCAGCGAGAGCTCCTACAATGAGCAGTTCTTC. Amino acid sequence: CASSESSYNEQFF.

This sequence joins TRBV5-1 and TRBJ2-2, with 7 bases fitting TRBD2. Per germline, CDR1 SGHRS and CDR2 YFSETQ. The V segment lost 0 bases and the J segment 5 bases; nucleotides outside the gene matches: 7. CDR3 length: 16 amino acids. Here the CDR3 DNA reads TGCGCCAGCAGCTTGGCCGTAGCGGGTGTTACCGGGGAGCTGTTTTTT. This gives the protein CASSLAVAGVTGELFF.

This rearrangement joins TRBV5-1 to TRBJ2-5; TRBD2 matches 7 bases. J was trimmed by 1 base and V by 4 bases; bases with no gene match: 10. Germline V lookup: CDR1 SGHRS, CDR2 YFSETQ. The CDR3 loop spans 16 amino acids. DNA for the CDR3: TGCGCCAGCAGCCAACGGCTAGCGGCTACCCAAGAGACCCAGTACTTC. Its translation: CASSQRLAATQETQYF.

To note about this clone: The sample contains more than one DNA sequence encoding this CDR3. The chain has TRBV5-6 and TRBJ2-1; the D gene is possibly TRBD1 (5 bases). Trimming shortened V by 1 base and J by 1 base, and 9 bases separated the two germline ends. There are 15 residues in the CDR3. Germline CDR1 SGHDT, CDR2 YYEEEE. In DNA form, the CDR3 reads TGTGCCAGCAGCTTGAGACAGATTTCCTACAATGAGCAGTTCTTC. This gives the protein CASSLRQISYNEQFF.

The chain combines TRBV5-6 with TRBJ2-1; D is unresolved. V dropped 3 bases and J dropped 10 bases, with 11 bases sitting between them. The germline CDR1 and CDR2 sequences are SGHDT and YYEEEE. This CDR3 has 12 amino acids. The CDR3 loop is CASSSSPYEQFF. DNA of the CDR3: TGTGCCAGCAGCTCATCCCCCTACGAGCAGTTCTTC.